This TCR beta chain is from a study of blood T cell repertoires in COVID-19 (dated by TCRdb to about 2020). Concerning the study at large: The collaborator samples originated in the United States, Italy and Spain and spanned the acute and convalescent phases of COVID-19. The material from the prospective study consisted of cDNA or gDNA derived from T cells, B-cell-depleted T cells, or PBMCs. The dataset comprised deeply sampled blood TCRbeta repertoires from subjects exposed to, actively infected with, or recovered from COVID-19. A freely available public database, intended as a resource for researchers studying the immune response to SARS-CoV-2, is where the repertoires were released. The samples were drawn from the first 160 participants of the ongoing ImmuneRACE study and from 1,254 subjects provided by 6 global collaborators. A de-identified subject ID, COVID-19 status, age in years and sex were almost always included in the sample metadata. Where available, HLA class I and class II types were obtained from metadata supplied by the sample provider rather than from assay-based typing. Study-wide conclusions, independent of this receptor: Clinical and demographic metadata were provided uncurated, with the amount varying by source and participant.

The collaborating institutions used their own protocols to collect whole blood in K2EDTA tubes. For TCRbeta analysis, collaborator samples were shipped as frozen whole blood, as isolated PBMCs, or as DNA extracted from either sample type. TCRbeta CDR3 regions were amplified from genomic DNA using the immunoSEQ Assay, a bias-controlled multiplex PCR. The authors' pipeline ran thus. The number of nucleated cells in each sample was estimated by amplification of reference gene primers within the assay. Sequence reads were collapsed and filtered to measure the absolute abundance of every unique TCRbeta CDR3 rearrangement. Productive Simpson clonality was computed per sample as the square root of Simpson's diversity index over productive rearrangements. Not all clones reach the TCRdb copy of this immuneACCESS table, which keeps in-frame sequences only. Checked studies attribute under half of the gap to unresolved V genes and leave the rest unexplained. That table gives V, J and clone size, and the DNA gave D and trimming. Recorded for this sample are nearly 200,000 clones; 80% to 90% of them occurred a single time. The ten largest account for 0.6% to 0.9% of the sample.

About this clone: Its antigen remains undetermined. Base qualities are not provided; no much larger clone lies one nucleotide away.

Reading from cysteine to phenylalanine, the CDR3 counts 12 amino acids. CDR3 DNA is the only sequence kept; it has 36 bases, read in frame from the first base. The trim is 6 bases for V and 11 bases for J, with a gap of 19 bases between the germline ends. In the germline V gene, CDR1 corresponds to SQVTM and CDR2 to ANQGSEA. The chain is made from TRBV29-1 and TRBJ1-1; the D gene is possibly TRBD1, with 5 bases matching. Sample: peripheral blood. The TCR sequence derives from a woman in her 70s with acute or convalescent COVID-19. Here is the DNA: TGCAGCGTAGTCGTCGCGACAGACCTCGCTTTCTTT. Translated, it gives CSVVVATDLAFF.